The next 3 T cell receptor beta chains were all read from a single sample in a study of PD-1 blockade in mismatch repair-deficient tumors. The table came from immunoSEQ multiplex PCR; TCRdb's copy has only in-frame clones and leaves some out. The sample lists about 9,500 clones, about 93% seen once, with around 9.7% in the top ten. These receptors' targets are unknown. Time point: 10-day in vitro stimulation with candidate neoantigen peptide 3. The sample consisted of cells cultured in vitro, taken from a patient treated with pembrolizumab. The receptors originated from an adult with mismatch repair-deficient cancer.

The rearrangement uses TRBV28 and TRBJ1-2, with TRBD1 matching over 7 bases. Germline values: CDR1 MDHEN, CDR2 SYDVKM. V was clipped by 2 bases and J by 3 bases; unmatched bases: 3. The CDR3 loop spans 14 amino acids. CDR3 sequence (DNA): TGTGCCAGCAGTTTAACAGGGGAGGACTATGGCTACACCTTC. It specifies CASSLTGEDYGYTF.

This rearrangement joins TRBV7-6 to TRBJ2-4, with TRBD1 identical over 7 bases. In germline, CDR1 is SGHVS, CDR2 FNYEAQ. The CDR3 is 13 amino acids. Losses at the gene ends were 5 bases for V and 6 bases for J; bases not matched to a gene: 4. CDR3 nucleotide sequence: TGTGCCAGCAGCGGACAGGAGACAAACATTCAGTACTTC. As protein: CASSGQETNIQYF.

The V gene is TRBV15, the J gene TRBJ1-1, with D hard to call. Per the germline V gene, CDR1 is LNHNV and CDR2 is YYDKDF (reference sequence). V lost 0 bases and J 4 bases, leaving 12 bases between the germline ends. The CDR3 is 15 amino acids. CDR3 in amino acids: CATSRDVAESTEAFF. The DNA for the CDR3 is TGTGCCACCAGCAGAGATGTGGCCGAATCCACTGAAGCTTTCTTT.